Each of the 10 T cell receptor beta chains below was sequenced from the same sample in a study of Ad26.COV2.S vaccination and SARS-CoV-2 variants (dated by TCRdb to the early 2020s). The protocol used for the library was the immunoSEQ multiplex PCR assay. This is the immuneACCESS table as TCRdb keeps it, with only in-frame sequences that have V and J called. A part of the clones is gone; compared with another copy, unresolved V genes explain less than half, and the rest is unexplained. Present in this sample are some 390,000 clones, 70% to 90% of which were seen just once. 1.9% of the sample lies in the top ten. According to the study, the label for this sample's treatment or condition signals: roughly 20 received Ad26.COV2.S at low or high dose, single or two shots; five or six received placebo; per-sample allocation not given. Repertoires of vaccine and placebo recipients were sequenced from samples taken on day 63 after the first injection.

The material sequenced was peripheral blood, taken in a trial of Ad26.COV2.S vaccine versus placebo. The receptors shown here come from a person between 18 and 59 years old who received the Ad26.COV2.S COVID-19 vaccine or a placebo.

The chain couples TRBV28 to TRBJ2-5, with D perhaps matching TRBD2 (6 bases). V was shortened by 1 base and J by 4 bases, with 10 bases between the two germline ends. This CDR3 contains 14 residues. Germline assignment: CDR1 MDHEN and CDR2 SYDVKM. CDR3 DNA sequence: TGTGCCAGCAGTTTATCGGGGGTATCAGAGACCCAGTACTTC. As protein: CASSLSGVSETQYF.

This chain uses TRBV2 with TRBJ2-7; TRBD1 or TRBD2 may be the D gene (6 bases each). This CDR3 is 12 amino acids long. Trimming stripped 6 bases from V and 8 bases from J, with 14 bases between. Germline CDR1 SNHLY, CDR2 FYNNEI. In DNA, the CDR3 is TGTGCCAGCAGGAACGTCCGGGGGCAGCAGTACTTC. It translates to CASRNVRGQQYF.

The chain uses TRBV11-2 and TRBJ2-1; 11 bases fit TRBD1. V lost 1 base to trimming and J lost 9 bases; unmatched junction nucleotides: 2. This CDR3 is built from 14 residues. The V gene's germline CDR1 is SGHAT and CDR2 FQNNGV. The CDR3, as DNA: TGTGCCAGCAGCTTAGGGACAGGGGGCACTGAGCAGTTCTTC. Translating gives CASSLGTGGTEQFF. Filled out from reference TRBV11-2 and TRBJ2-1, the complete variable domain reads EAGVAQSPRYKIIEKRQSVAFWCNPISGHATLYWYQQILGQGPKLLIQFQNNGVVDDSQLPKDRFSAERLKGVDSTLKIQPAKLEDSAVYLCASSLGTGGTEQFFGPGTRLTVL.

The chain is built from TRBV15 and TRBJ2-1; perhaps TRBD1 as D (6 bases). Germline V gene lookup returns CDR1 LNHNV and CDR2 YYDKDF (reference sequence). Trimming stripped 8 bases from V and 1 base from J, with 12 bases between. CDR3 length equals 14 residues. The CDR3 region has the DNA TGTGCCACCGGTTTGAGGGGGTCCTACAATGAGCAGTTCTTC. Residues: CATGLRGSYNEQFF.

The chain employs TRBV4-2 and TRBJ2-3; a weak D match, TRBD1 (5 bases). The CDR3 totals 14 residues. V was clipped by 0 bases and J by 4 bases, with 8 bases between them. Germline V gene data show CDR1 as LGHNA and CDR2 as YNFKEQ. The CDR3 DNA reads TGTGCCAGCAGCCAAGATCCCAGGGCAGATACGCAGTATTTT. This translates into CASSQDPRADTQYF.

CDR3 loop: CASSRTGIEQYF. CDR3 in DNA: TGTGCCAGCAGTCGCACAGGGATTGAGCAGTACTTC. The rearrangement joins TRBV7-9 to TRBJ2-7, with a weak D call TRBD1 (6 bases). Germline V gene data show CDR1 as SEHNR and CDR2 as FQNEAQ (reference sequence). Between the trimmed V and J ends, which lost 6 bases and 7 bases, there was a span of 13 bases. The CDR3 is made up of 12 amino acids.

The V and J genes are TRBV5-1 and TRBJ1-4; D remains ambiguous. The V end lost 1 base, the J end lost 8 bases, and 9 bases lay between the germline ends. CDR3 length: 13 amino acids. CDR1 is SGHRS, CDR2 YFSETQ, per germline. CDR3 nucleotide sequence: TGCGCCAGCAGCTTGCGCAGTCAGGAAAAACTGTTTTTT. Translation: CASSLRSQEKLFF. The full variable domain, with the rest looked up from reference TRBV5-1 and TRBJ1-4, is KAGVTQTPRYLIKTRGQQVTLSCSPISGHRSVSWYQQTPGQGLQFLFEYFSETQRNKGNFPGRFSGRQFSNSRSEMNVSTLELGDSALYLCASSLRSQEKLFFGSGTQLSVL.

The count of this clone is one. The gene calls are TRBV5-1 and TRBJ2-7; D not resolved. The germline V gene has CDR1 SGHRS and CDR2 YFSETQ. Trimming took off 0 bases at V and 6 bases at J, with 13 bases between the two ends. The CDR3 is 14 residues long. The CDR3 DNA follows: TGCGCCAGCAGCTTGGAGGTAGGGTCGGGCGAGCAGTACTTC. Amino acid sequence: CASSLEVGSGEQYF.

This sequence joins TRBV6-5 and TRBJ2-7; 7 bases align to TRBD2. Germline V gene lookup returns CDR1 MNHEY and CDR2 SVGAGI. The CDR3 contains 13 residues. V lost 8 bases to trimming and J lost 0 bases; unmatched junction nucleotides: 4. The CDR3 nucleotides read TGTGCCAGCCAGCGGGGAAGCTCCTACGAGCAGTACTTC. This encodes CASQRGSSYEQYF.

This clone was observed a single time. This chain uses TRBV5-4 with TRBJ2-3; tentative D call: TRBD2 (6 bases). Germline V gives CDR1 SGHNT, CDR2 YYREEE (reference sequence). The CDR3 is 14 amino acids. V shed 2 bases and J shed 4 bases, with 11 bases lying between them. The CDR3 spells CASSFGLAPDTQYF. The CDR3 DNA is TGTGCCAGCAGCTTCGGTCTAGCGCCAGATACGCAGTATTTT.